This note documents a single T cell receptor beta chain sequence. Clones were read by immunoSEQ multiplex PCR, and TCRdb kept only the in-frame ones, dropping some. The repertoire holds some 160,000 clones, with 80% to 95% as singletons. The sample originates from a study of control samples from healthy donors and cancer patients. Germline V gene lookup returns CDR1 SGHKS and CDR2 YYEKEE (reference sequence). The CDR3 extends over 15 amino acids. V lost 4 bases to trimming and J lost 7 bases; unmatched junction nucleotides: 10. The J gene is TRBJ1-5, the V gene TRBV5-5; 8 nucleotides match TRBD1. The TCR was taken from a woman under 40 in good health. The specimen was blood. The CDR3 coding sequence is TGTGCCAGCAGCCCGGAAACGACAGGGGCCCAGCCCCAGCATTTT. It specifies CASSPETTGAQPQHF.